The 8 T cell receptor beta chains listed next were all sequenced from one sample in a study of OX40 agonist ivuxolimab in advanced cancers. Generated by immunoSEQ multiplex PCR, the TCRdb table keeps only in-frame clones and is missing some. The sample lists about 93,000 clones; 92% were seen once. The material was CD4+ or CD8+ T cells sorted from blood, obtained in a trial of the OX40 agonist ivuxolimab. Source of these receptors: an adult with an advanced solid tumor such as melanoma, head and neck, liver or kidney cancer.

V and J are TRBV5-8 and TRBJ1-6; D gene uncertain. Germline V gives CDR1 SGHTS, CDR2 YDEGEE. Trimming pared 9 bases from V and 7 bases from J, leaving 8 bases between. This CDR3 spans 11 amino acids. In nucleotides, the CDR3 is TGTGCCATCCAAACCAATTCACCCCTCCACTTT. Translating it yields CAIQTNSPLHF.

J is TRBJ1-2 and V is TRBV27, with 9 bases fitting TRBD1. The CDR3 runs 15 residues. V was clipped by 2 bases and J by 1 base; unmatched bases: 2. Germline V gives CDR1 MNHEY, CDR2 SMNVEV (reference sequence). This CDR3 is CASSLGQGFNYGYTF. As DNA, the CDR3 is TGTGCCAGCAGTTTAGGACAGGGGTTTAACTATGGCTACACCTTC.

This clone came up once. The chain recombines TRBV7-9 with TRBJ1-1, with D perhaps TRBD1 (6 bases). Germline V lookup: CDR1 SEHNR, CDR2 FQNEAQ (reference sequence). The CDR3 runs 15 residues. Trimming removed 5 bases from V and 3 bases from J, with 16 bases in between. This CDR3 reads CASSKQGLSDTEAFF. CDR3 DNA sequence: TGTGCCAGCAGCAAACAGGGTTTGTCGGACACTGAAGCTTTCTTT.

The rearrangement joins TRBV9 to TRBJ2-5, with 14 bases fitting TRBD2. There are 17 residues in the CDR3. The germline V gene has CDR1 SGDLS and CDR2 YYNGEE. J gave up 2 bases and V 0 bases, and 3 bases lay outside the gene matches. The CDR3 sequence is CASSVGTSGGLQETQYF. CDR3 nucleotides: TGTGCCAGCAGCGTAGGGACTAGCGGGGGGTTACAAGAGACCCAGTACTTC.

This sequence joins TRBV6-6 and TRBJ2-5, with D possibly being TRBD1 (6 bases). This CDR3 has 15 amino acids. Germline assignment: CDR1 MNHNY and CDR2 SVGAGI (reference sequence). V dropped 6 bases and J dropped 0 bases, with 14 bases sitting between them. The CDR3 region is CASRGAENNQETQYF. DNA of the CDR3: TGTGCCAGCAGGGGGGCAGAAAATAACCAAGAGACCCAGTACTTC.

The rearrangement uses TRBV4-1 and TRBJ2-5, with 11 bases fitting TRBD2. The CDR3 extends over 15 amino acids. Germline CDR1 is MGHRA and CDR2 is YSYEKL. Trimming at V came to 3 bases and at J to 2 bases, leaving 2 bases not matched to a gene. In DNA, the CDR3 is TGCGCCAGCAGCCAGGGACTAGCGGTACAAGAGACCCAGTACTTC. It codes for CASSQGLAVQETQYF.

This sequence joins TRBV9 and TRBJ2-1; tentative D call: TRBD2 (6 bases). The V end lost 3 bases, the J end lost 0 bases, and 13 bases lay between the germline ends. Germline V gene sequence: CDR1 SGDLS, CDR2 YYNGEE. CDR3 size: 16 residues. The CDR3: CASSAAGIPSYNEQFF. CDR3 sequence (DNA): TGTGCCAGCAGCGCGGCGGGGATTCCCTCCTACAATGAGCAGTTCTTC.

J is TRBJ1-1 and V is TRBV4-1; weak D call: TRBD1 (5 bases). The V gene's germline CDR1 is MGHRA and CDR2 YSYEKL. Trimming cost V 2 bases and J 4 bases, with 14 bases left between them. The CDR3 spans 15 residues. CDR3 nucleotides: TGCGCCAGCAGCCAAAGGAGGGGAGGGGTCACTGAAGCTTTCTTT. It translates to CASSQRRGGVTEAFF.